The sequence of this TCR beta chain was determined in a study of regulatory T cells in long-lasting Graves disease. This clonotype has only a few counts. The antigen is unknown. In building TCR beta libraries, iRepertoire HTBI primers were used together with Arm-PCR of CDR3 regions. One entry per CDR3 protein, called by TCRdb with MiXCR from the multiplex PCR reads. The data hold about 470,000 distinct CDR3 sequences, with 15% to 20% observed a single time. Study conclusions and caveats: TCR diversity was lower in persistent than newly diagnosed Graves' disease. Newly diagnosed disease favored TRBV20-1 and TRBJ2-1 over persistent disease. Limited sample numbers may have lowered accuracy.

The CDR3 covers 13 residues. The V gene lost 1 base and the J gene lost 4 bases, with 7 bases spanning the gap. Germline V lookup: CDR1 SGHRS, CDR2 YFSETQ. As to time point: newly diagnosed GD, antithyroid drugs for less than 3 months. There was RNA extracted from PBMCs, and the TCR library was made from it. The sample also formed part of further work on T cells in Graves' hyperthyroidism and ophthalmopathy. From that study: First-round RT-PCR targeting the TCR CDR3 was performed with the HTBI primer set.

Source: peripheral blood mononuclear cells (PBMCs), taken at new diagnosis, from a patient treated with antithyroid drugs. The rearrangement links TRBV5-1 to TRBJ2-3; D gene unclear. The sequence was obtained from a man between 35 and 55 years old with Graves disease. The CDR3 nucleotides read TGCGCCAGCAGCTTGCACCTGGCAGATACGCAGTATTTT. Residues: CASSLHLADTQYF. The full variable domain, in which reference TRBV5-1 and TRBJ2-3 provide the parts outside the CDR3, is KAGVTQTPRYLIKTRGQQVTLSCSPISGHRSVSWYQQTPGQGLQFLFEYFSETQRNKGNFPGRFSGRQFSNSRSEMNVSTLELGDSALYLCASSLHLADTQYFGPGTRLTVL.